This TCR beta chain was retrieved from a study of CD8 T cells in ankylosing spondylitis. This clonotype was counted between two and nine times. The antigen is unknown. Regarding the study as a whole: What seemed typical of ankylosing spondylitis blood was a TCR beta motif built from under 10 highly homologous variants. Reportedly, significant enrichment of disease-linked clones occurred in matched ankylosing spondylitis synovial fluid. Disease-associated clonotypes exhibited CD8+ identity and were relatively infrequent in peripheral blood.

Per the germline V gene, CDR1 is DFQATT and CDR2 is SNEGSKA (reference sequence). The CDR3 consists of 12 residues. Trimming left V 7 bases short and J 5 bases short, with 11 bases between. It was by quantitative 5'-RACE with molecular barcodes that TCR beta libraries were made. TCRdb passed the 5' RACE reads through MiXCR, listing each CDR3 protein once. Of more than 600,000 distinct CDR3 sequences in the sample, 19% were seen once. This TCR derives from a male donor with ankylosing spondylitis. Sequencing was performed on blood, either unsorted or a sorted T cell fraction (not recorded which). The chain links TRBV20-1 to TRBJ2-2, with D hard to call. The CDR3 loop reads CSGTAGTGELFF. Here the CDR3 DNA reads TGCAGTGGTACGGCTGGTACCGGGGAGCTGTTTTTT.